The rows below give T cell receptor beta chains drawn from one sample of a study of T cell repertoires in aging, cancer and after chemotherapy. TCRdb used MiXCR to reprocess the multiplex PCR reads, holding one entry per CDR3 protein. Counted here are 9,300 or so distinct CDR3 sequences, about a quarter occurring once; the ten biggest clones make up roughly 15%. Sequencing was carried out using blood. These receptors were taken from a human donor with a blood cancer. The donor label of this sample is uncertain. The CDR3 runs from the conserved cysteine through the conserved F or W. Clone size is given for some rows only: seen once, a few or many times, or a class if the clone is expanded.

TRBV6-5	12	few	CASSGENTEAFF
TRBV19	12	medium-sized	CASVGEAYEQYF
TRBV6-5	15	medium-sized	CASSPRGGAGQPQHF
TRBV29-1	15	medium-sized	CSAPVGRDPRGEQYF
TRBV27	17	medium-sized	CASSLSGLAALRETQYF
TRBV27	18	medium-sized	CASSLLRMAGGFTGELFF
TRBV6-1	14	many	CASSRDRADQPQHF
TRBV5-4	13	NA	CASGLGSDNEQFF
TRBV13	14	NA	CASSSQDYNWEQYF
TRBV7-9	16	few	CASQEKAGQALYEQYF
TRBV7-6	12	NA	CASSGGGTEAFF
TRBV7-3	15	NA	CASSKDGGWFNEQFF
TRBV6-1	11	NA	CAGRTVYGYTF
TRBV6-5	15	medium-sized	CASSYTGTGGDEQYF
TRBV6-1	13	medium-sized	CASSHRESYEQYF
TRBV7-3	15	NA	CASSRPDGNFNEQFF
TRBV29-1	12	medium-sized	CSAPGGRGGYTF
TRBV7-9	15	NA	CASSLATGGPYEQYF
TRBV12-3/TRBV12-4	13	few	CASSLGQGVGYTF
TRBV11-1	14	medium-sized	CASATSGSTDTQYF
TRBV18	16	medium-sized	CASSPLLGNSYNEQFF